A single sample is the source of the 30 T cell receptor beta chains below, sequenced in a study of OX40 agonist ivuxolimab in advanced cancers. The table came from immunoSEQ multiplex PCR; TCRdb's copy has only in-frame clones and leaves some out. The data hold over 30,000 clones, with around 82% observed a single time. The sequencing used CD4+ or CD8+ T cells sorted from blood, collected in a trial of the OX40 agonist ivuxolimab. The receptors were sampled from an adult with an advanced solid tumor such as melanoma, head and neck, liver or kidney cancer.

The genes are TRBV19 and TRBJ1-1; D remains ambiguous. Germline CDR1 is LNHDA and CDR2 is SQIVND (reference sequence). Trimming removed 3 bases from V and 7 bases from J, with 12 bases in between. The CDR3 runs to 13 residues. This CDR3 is CASSIRPVGEAFF. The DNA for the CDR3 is TGTGCCAGTAGTATCCGCCCGGTCGGTGAAGCTTTCTTT.

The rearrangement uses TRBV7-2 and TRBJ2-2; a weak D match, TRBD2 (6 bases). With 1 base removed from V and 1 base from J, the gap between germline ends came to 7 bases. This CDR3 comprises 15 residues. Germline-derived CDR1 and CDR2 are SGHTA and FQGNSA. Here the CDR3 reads CASSLGAGNTGELFF. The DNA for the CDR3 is TGTGCCAGCAGCTTAGGAGCGGGGAACACCGGGGAGCTGTTTTTT.

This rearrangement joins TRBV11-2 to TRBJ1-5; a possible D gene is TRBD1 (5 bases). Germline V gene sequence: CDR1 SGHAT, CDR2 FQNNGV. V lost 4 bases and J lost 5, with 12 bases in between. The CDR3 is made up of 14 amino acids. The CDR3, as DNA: TGTGCCAGCAGCTCTGGGGCCAGAGATCAGCCCCAGCATTTT. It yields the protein CASSSGARDQPQHF.

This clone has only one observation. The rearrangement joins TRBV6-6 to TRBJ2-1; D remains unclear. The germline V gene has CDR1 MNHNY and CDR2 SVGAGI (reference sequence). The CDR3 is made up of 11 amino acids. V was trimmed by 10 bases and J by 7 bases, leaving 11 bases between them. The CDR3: CAISAANEQFF. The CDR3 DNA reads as TGTGCCATTTCCGCTGCGAATGAGCAGTTCTTC.

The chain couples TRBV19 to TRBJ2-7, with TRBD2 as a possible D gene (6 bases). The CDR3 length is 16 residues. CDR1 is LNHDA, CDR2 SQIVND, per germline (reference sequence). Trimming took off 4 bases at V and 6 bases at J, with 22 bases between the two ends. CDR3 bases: TGTGCCAGTAGTACGCAGAAGGGTTGGAGGGGTGGCGAGCAGTACTTC. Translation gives CASSTQKGWRGGEQYF.

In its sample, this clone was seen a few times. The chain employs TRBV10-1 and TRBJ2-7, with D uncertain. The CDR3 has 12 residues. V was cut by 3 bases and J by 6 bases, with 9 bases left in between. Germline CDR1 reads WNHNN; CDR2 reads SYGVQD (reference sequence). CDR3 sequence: CASSEASREQYF. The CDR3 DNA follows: TGCGCCAGCAGTGAAGCATCCCGCGAGCAGTACTTC.

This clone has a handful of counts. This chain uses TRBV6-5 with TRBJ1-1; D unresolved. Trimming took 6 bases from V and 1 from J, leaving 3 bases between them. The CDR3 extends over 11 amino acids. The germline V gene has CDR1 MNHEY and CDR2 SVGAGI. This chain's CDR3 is CASRGNTEAFF. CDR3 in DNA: TGTGCCAGCAGAGGGAACACTGAAGCTTTCTTT.

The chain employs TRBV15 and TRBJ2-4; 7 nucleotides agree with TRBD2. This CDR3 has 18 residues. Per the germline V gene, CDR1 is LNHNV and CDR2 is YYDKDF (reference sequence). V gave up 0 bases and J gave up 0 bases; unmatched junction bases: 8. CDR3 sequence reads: CATSRDGPGGIAKNIQYF. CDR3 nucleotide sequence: TGTGCCACCAGCAGAGATGGGCCCGGGGGGATAGCCAAAAACATTCAGTACTTC. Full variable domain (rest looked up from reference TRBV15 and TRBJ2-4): DAMVIQNPRYQVTQFGKPVTLSCSQTLNHNVMYWYQQKSSQAPKLLFHYYDKDFNNEADTPDNFQSRRPNTSFCFLDIRSPGLGDTAMYLCATSRDGPGGIAKNIQYFGAGTRLSVL.

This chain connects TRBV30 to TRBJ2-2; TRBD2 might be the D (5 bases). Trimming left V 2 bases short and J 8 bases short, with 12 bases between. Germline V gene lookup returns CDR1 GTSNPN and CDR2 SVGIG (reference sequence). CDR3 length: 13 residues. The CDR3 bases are TGTGCCTGGAGTTCACTAGAGGGTGGGGAGCTGTTTTTT. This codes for CAWSSLEGGELFF.

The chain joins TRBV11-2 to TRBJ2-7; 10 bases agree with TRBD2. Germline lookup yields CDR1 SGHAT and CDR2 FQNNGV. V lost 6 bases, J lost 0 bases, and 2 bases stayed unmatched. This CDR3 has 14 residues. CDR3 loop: CASRRLAGSYEQYF. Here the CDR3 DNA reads TGTGCCAGCAGGCGACTAGCGGGCTCCTACGAGCAGTACTTC.

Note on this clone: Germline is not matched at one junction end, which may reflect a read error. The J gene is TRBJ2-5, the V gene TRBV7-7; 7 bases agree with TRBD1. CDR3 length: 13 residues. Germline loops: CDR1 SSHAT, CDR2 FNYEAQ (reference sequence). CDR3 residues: CASSTRQGETQYF. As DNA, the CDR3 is TGTGCTAGCAGCACCCGACAGGGAGAGACCCAGTACTTC.

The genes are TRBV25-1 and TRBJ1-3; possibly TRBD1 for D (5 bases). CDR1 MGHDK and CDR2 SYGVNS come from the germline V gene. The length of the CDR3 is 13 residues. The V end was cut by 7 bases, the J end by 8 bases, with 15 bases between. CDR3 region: CASKGGVGDTIYF. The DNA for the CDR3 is TGTGCCAGCAAGGGAGGGGTCGGGGACACCATATATTTT.

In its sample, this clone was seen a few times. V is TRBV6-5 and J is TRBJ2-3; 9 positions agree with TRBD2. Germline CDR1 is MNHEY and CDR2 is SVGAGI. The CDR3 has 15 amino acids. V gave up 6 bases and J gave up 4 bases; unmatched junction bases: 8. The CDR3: CASRKAGGWPDTQYF. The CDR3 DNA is TGTGCCAGCAGGAAAGCGGGGGGTTGGCCAGATACGCAGTATTTT.

The CDR3: CASRIYGQVIYEQYF. CDR3 bases: TGCGCCAGCAGGATTTATGGACAGGTGATATACGAGCAGTACTTC. This chain links TRBV5-1 with TRBJ2-7; 7 nucleotides align to TRBD1. The CDR3 length is 15 residues. V trimming: 5 bases; J trimming: 4 bases; junction bases outside the gene matches: 12. CDR1 is SGHRS and CDR2 is YFSETQ in the germline V gene.

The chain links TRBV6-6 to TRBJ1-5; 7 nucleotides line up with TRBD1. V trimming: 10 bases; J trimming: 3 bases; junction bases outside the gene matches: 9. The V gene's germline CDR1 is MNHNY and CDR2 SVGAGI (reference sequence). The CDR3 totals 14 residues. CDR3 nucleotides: TGTGCCACCCAGGGACAGACAGTCAATCAGCCCCAGCATTTT. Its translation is CATQGQTVNQPQHF.

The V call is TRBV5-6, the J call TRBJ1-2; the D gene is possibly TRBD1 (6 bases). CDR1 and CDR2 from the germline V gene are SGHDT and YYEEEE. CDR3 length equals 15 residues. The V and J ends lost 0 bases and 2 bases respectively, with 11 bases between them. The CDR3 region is CASSLGRGRNYGYTF. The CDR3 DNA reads TGTGCCAGCAGCTTGGGCAGGGGAAGAAACTATGGCTACACCTTC.

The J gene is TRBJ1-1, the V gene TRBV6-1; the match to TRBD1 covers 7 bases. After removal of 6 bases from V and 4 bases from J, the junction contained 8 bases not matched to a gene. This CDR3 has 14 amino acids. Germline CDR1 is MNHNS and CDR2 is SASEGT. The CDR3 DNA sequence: TGTGCCAGCAGGAGCCAGGGGGGGAGCACTGAAGCTTTCTTT. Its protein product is CASRSQGGSTEAFF.

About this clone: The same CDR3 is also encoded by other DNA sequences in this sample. This CDR3 is CASSLGLASTDTQYF. CDR3 sequence (DNA): TGTGCCAGCAGTTTAGGGCTAGCTAGCACAGATACGCAGTATTTT. The chain is built from TRBV28 and TRBJ2-3, with D maybe TRBD2 (5 bases). V was cut by 2 bases and J by 0 bases, with 9 bases left in between. Germline V lookup: CDR1 MDHEN, CDR2 SYDVKM. CDR3 length equals 15 residues.

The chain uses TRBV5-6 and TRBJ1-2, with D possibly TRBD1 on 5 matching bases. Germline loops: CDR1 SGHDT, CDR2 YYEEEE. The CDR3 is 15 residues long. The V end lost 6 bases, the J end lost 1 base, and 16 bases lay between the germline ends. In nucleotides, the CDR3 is TGTGCCAGCACCCAAACCGGGGCTTTTAACTATGGCTACACCTTC. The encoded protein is CASTQTGAFNYGYTF.

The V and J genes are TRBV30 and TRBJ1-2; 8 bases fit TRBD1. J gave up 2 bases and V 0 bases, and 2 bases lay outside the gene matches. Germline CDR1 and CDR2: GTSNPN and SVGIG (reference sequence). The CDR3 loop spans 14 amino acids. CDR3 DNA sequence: TGTGCCTGGAGTGTCGCAGGGGGCAACTATGGCTACACCTTC. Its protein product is CAWSVAGGNYGYTF.

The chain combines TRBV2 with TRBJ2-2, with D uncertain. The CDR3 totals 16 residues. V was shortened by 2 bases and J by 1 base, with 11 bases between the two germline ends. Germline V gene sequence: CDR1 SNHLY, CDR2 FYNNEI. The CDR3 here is CASSEFYGQNTGELFF. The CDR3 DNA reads TGTGCCAGCAGTGAATTTTATGGGCAGAACACCGGGGAGCTGTTTTTT.

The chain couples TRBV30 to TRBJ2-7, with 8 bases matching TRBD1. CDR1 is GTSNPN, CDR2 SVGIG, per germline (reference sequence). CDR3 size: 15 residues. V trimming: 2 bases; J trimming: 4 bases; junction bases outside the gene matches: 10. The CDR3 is CAWSFLTGEGYEQYF. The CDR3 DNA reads TGTGCCTGGAGTTTTCTGACAGGGGAAGGGTACGAGCAGTACTTC.

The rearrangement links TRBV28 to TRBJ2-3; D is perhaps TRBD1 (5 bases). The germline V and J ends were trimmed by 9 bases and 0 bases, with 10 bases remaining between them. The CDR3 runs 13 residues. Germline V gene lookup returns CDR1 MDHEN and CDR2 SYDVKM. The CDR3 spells CASRGVSTDTQYF. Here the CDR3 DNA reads TGTGCCAGTAGGGGTGTTAGCACAGATACGCAGTATTTT.

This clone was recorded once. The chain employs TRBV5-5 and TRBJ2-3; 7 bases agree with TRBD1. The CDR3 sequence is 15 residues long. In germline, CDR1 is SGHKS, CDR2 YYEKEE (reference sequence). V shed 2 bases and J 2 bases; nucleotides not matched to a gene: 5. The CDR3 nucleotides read TGTGCCAGCAGCTTCTACAGGGGATACACAGATACGCAGTATTTT. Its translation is CASSFYRGYTDTQYF.

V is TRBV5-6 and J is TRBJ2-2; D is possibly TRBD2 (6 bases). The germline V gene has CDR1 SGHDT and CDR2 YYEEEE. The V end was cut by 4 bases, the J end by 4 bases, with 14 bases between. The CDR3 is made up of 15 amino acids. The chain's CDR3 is CASSPPGVSTGELFF. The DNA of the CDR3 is TGTGCCAGCAGCCCCCCGGGGGTTTCCACCGGGGAGCTGTTTTTT.

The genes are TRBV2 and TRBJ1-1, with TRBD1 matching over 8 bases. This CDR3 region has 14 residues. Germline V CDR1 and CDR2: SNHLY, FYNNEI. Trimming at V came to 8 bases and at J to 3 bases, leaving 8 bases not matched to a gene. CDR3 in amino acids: CASRPQGVDTEAFF. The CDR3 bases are TGTGCCAGCCGCCCACAGGGGGTGGACACTGAAGCTTTCTTT.

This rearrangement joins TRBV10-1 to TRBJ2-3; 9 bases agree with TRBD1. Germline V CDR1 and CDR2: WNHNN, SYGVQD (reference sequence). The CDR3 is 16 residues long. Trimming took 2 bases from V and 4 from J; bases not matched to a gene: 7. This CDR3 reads CASSEGQGRVPDTQYF. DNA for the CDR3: TGCGCCAGCAGTGAGGGACAGGGGAGGGTTCCAGATACGCAGTATTTT.

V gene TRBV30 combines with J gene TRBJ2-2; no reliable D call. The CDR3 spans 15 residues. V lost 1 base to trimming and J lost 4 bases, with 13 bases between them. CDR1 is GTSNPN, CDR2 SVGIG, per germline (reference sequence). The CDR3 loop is CAWSDDLMGTGELFF. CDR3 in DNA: TGTGCCTGGAGTGACGACTTAATGGGCACCGGGGAGCTGTTTTTT.

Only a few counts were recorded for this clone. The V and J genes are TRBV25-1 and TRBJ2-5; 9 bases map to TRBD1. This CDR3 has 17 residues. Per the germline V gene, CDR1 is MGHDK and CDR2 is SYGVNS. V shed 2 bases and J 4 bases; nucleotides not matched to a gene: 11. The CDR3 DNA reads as TGTGCCAGCAGTGAAATTGGCTGGGGACAGGGTGGAGAGACCCAGTACTTC. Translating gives CASSEIGWGQGGETQYF. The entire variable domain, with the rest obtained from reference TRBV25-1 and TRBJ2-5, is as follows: EADIYQTPRYLVIGTGKKITLECSQTMGHDKMYWYQQDPGMELHLIHYSYGVNSTEKGDLSSESTVSRIRTEHFPLTLESARPSHTSQYLCASSEIGWGQGGETQYFGPGTRLLVL.

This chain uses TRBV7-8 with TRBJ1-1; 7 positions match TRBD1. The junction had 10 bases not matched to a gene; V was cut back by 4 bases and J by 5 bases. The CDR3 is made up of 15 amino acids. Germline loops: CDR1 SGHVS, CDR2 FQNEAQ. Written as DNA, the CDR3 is TGTGCCAGCAGCTCCCTTCGGGGACAGAGGACTGAAGCTTTCTTT. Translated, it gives CASSSLRGQRTEAFF.